This T cell receptor beta chain was retrieved from a study of T cell responses to AZD1222 COVID-19 vaccine. Findings and limits, study-wide: Reports indicate that nearly half of spike-specific TCRs are directed at unmutated variant regions.

From germline, CDR1 is MNHEY and CDR2 SMNVEV (reference sequence). The ends were cut back, 0 bases at V and 2 bases at J, with 8 bases in the middle. The CDR3 spans 14 residues. Clones were sequenced by immunoSEQ multiplex PCR, and TCRdb holds only the in-frame ones, with some missing. The table has some 120,000 clones, approximately 90% seen once. In regard to this clone: What it recognizes is unknown.

V gene TRBV27 combines with J gene TRBJ2-7; no definite D call. This clonotype originated in an adult in good health. The sequenced sample was peripheral blood, obtained on day 0 of AZD1222 vaccination. This chain's CDR3 is CASSLSDGTYEQYF. The CDR3 bases are TGTGCCAGCAGTTTATCGGACGGAACCTACGAGCAGTACTTC.